These 14 T cell receptor beta chains were sequenced from one sample in a study of patients and donors after allogeneic stem cell transplantation. TCRdb re-called the RT-PCR reads with MiXCR, one entry per CDR3 protein. The sample holds roughly 4,500 distinct CDR3 sequences; about 17% are singletons and the top ten take approximately 80%. The sample was blood, either unsorted or a sorted T cell fraction (not recorded which). These TCRs come from a human donor who was either an allogeneic HSCT recipient or a stem cell or donor lymphocyte infusion donor (not recorded which). It is not recorded whose cells these are; they may come from a transplant donor.

The chain couples TRBV7-9 to TRBJ2-7, with 10 bases identical to TRBD2. This CDR3 has 15 amino acids. The junction had 4 bases not matched to a gene; V was cut back by 1 base and J by 4 bases. Looked up from germline, CDR1 is SEHNR and CDR2 is FQNEAQ (reference sequence). DNA for the CDR3: TGTGCCAGCAGCTTAGGGGCGGGACTAGCGTACGAGCAGTACTTC. Its translation: CASSLGAGLAYEQYF.

The rearrangement links TRBV7-9 to TRBJ2-5; no clear D gene. V lost 1 base to trimming and J lost 2 bases, with 8 bases between them. Germline V CDR1 and CDR2: SEHNR, FQNEAQ (reference sequence). This CDR3 comprises 14 residues. CDR3 residues: CASSLELGQETQYF. The CDR3 nucleotides read TGTGCCAGCAGCTTAGAGTTGGGGCAAGAGACCCAGTACTTC.

This rearrangement joins TRBV18 to TRBJ1-1; perhaps TRBD1 as D (5 bases). Germline V gives CDR1 KGHSH, CDR2 LQKENI. The germline V and J ends were trimmed by 0 bases and 3 bases, with 17 bases remaining between them. CDR3 length equals 17 residues. CDR3 region: CASSPPPRPRGYTEAFF. CDR3 coding DNA: TGTGCCAGCTCACCACCTCCCCGGCCTCGGGGCTACACTGAAGCTTTCTTT.

The V call is TRBV5-4, the J call TRBJ2-5; 8 bases align to TRBD2. CDR1 SGHNT and CDR2 YYREEE come from the germline V gene (reference sequence). Germline trimming cut 5 bases from V and 4 bases from J; bases unmatched to any gene: 10. The CDR3 sequence is 15 residues long. The CDR3 region is CASRVGTRKGETQYF. CDR3 in DNA: TGTGCCAGCAGAGTTGGGACTAGAAAAGGAGAGACCCAGTACTTC.

This clonotype was seen at least ten times. The chain links TRBV7-9 to TRBJ2-7; D unclear. The CDR3 extends over 14 amino acids. Germline V CDR1 and CDR2: SEHNR, FQNEAQ (reference sequence). Trimming removed 3 bases from V and 0 bases from J, with 9 bases in between. The DNA for the CDR3 is TGTGCCAGCAGCTTTCGGGCCAACTCCTACGAGCAGTACTTC. Translating gives CASSFRANSYEQYF.

This clonotype showed up many times. This sequence joins TRBV2 and TRBJ1-5; 8 nucleotides line up with TRBD1. The germline gives CDR1 SNHLY, CDR2 FYNNEI. Unmatched junction bases numbered 0, after V lost 4 bases and J lost 7 bases. This CDR3 is 12 amino acids long. CDR3: CASSAGGQPQHF. CDR3 in DNA: TGTGCCAGCAGTGCAGGGGGCCAGCCCCAGCATTTT.

This clonotype was seen ten or more times. This chain connects TRBV2 to TRBJ1-5; maybe TRBD1 (5 bases). V shed 4 bases and J shed 7 bases, with 14 bases lying between them. The CDR3 is 14 residues long. Germline V gene lookup returns CDR1 SNHLY and CDR2 FYNNEI. The CDR3 bases are TGTGCCAGCAGTGCTTTGGCAGGGCCGCAGCCCCAGCATTTT. Its protein product is CASSALAGPQPQHF.

This chain uses TRBV28 with TRBJ1-6; unclear D gene. Germline lookup yields CDR1 MDHEN and CDR2 SYDVKM. V lost 10 bases and J lost 13, with 26 bases in between. This CDR3 has 15 residues. For the CDR3, the DNA is TGTGCCACCGGTCGGACTGTTAATTCACCTAGGCCCCTCCACTTT. This sequence encodes CATGRTVNSPRPLHF.

The chain is built from TRBV10-2 and TRBJ1-5, with D unresolved. V was pared by 6 bases and J by 7 bases, with 13 bases between. This CDR3 spans 13 amino acids. Germline-derived CDR1 and CDR2 are WSHSY and SAAADI. CDR3 in DNA: TGCGCCAGCAGGCGGACCTTTGGGCAGCCCCAGCATTTT. This codes for CASRRTFGQPQHF.

This clonotype was counted between two and nine times. CDR3 DNA sequence: TGTGCCACCGTCAAAAGGGGGGTGGACACTGAAGCTTTCTTT. Encoded protein: CATVKRGVDTEAFF. This chain joins TRBV6-2 or TRBV6-3 and TRBJ1-1, with D possibly TRBD1 on 6 matching bases. Germline CDR1 is MNHEY and CDR2 is SVGEGT. The CDR3 is 14 residues long. The V end was cut by 10 bases, the J end by 3 bases, with 18 bases between.

The chain links TRBV12-3 or TRBV12-4 to TRBJ2-1; a weak D match, TRBD2 (6 bases). The CDR3 contains 15 residues. The V end lost 5 bases, the J end lost 2 bases, and 13 bases lay between the germline ends. In DNA form, the CDR3 reads TGTGCCAGCAGTCGGGGGACTTTTACCTACAATGAGCAGTTCTTC. It encodes CASSRGTFTYNEQFF.

This clonotype was observed many times. The rearrangement joins TRBV20-1 to TRBJ2-1, with 14 bases lining up with TRBD2. This CDR3 contains 15 residues. Trimming cost V 2 bases and J 7 bases; bases outside gene matches: 4. The germline CDR1 and CDR2 sequences are DFQATT and SNEGSKA (reference sequence). The CDR3 is CSARRLAGGLNEQFF. The CDR3, as DNA: TGCAGTGCTAGAAGACTAGCGGGAGGGCTTAATGAGCAGTTCTTC.

The chain uses TRBV5-1 and TRBJ1-6; D is unresolved. There are 16 residues in the CDR3. V lost 3 bases and J lost 0, with 10 bases in between. Germline CDR1 reads SGHRS; CDR2 reads YFSETQ. CDR3 DNA sequence: TGCGCCAGCAGCTCCGCACGGGGCTCCTATAATTCACCCCTCCACTTT. Its translation: CASSSARGSYNSPLHF.

This sequence joins TRBV5-1 and TRBJ2-3, with TRBD1 as a possible D gene (6 bases). V dropped 5 bases and J dropped 0 bases, with 16 bases sitting between them. The CDR3 is made up of 16 amino acids. Germline lookup yields CDR1 SGHRS and CDR2 YFSETQ. CDR3: CASRVTGTSSTDTQYF. As DNA, the CDR3 is TGCGCCAGCAGGGTGACCGGGACATCTAGCACAGATACGCAGTATTTT.